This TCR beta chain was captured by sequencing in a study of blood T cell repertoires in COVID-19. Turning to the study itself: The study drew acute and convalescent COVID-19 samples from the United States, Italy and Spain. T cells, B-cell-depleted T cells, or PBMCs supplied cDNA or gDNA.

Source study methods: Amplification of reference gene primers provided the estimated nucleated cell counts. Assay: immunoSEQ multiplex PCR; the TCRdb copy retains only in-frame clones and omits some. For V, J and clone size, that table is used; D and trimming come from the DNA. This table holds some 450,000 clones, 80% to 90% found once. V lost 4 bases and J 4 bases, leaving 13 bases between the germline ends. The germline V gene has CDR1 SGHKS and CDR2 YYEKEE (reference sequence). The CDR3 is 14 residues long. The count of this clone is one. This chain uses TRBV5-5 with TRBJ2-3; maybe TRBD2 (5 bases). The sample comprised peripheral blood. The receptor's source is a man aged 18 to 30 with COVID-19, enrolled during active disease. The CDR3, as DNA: TGTGCCAGCAGCACCCGGACCGGGGCAGATACGCAGTATTTT. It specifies CASSTRTGADTQYF.